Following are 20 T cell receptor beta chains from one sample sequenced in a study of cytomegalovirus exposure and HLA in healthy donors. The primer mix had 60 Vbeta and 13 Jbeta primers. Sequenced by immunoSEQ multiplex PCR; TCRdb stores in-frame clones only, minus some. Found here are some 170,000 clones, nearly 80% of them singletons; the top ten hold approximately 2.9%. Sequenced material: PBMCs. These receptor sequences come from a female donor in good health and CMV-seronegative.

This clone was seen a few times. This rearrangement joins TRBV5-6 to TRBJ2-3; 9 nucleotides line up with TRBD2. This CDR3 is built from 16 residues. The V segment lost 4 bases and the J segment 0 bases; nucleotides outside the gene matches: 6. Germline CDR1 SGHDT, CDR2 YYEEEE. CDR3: CASSDLSGGSTDTQYF. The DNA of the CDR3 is TGTGCCAGCAGCGATCTAAGCGGGGGGAGCACAGATACGCAGTATTTT.

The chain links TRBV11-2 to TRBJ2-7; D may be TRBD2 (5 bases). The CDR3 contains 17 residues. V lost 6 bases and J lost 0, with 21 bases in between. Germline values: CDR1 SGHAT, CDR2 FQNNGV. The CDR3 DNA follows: TGTGCCAGCAGATCCCATAGCGTGACGGGCAGCTCCTACGAGCAGTACTTC. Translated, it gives CASRSHSVTGSSYEQYF.

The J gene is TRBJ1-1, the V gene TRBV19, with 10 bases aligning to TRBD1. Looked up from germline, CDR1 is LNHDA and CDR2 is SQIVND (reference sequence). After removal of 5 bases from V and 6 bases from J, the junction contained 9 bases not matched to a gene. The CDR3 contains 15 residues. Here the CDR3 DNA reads TGTGCCAGTAGTGTGGGGACAGGGGTTTTTTCTGAAGCTTTCTTT. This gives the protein CASSVGTGVFSEAFF.

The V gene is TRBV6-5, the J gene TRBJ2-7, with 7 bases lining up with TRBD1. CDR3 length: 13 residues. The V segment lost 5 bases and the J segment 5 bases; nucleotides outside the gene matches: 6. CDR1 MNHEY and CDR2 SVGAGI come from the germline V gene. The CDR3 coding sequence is TGTGCCAGCAGTGCCCAGGGGGACCACGAGCAGTACTTC. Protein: CASSAQGDHEQYF.

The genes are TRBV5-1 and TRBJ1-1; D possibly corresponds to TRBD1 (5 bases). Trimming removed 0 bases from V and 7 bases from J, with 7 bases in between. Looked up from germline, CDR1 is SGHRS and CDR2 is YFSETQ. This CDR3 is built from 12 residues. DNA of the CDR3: TGCGCCAGCAGCTTGGACAGGAATGAAGCTTTCTTT. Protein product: CASSLDRNEAFF.

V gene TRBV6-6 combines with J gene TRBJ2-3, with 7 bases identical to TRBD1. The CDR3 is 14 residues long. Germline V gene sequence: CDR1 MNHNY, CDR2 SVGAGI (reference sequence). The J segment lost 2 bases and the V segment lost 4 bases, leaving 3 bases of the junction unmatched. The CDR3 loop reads CASSWGTATDTQYF. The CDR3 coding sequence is TGTGCCAGCAGTTGGGGGACAGCCACAGATACGCAGTATTTT.

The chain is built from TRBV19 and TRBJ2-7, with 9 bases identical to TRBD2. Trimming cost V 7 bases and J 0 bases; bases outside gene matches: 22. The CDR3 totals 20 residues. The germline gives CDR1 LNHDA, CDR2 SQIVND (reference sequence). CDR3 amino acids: CASTIREVVQREALSYEQYF. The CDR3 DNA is TGTGCCAGTACCATTCGGGAGGTGGTCCAGCGGGAGGCCCTCTCCTACGAGCAGTACTTC.

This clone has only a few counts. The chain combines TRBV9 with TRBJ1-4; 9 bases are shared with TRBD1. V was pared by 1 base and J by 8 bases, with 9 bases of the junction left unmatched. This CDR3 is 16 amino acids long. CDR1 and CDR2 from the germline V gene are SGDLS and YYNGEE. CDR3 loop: CASSVTPQGAQEKLFF. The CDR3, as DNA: TGTGCCAGCAGCGTAACCCCACAGGGGGCTCAAGAAAAACTGTTTTTT.

CDR3 sequence: CSARTSGNANTGELFF. Here the CDR3 DNA reads TGCAGCGCCAGAACTAGCGGAAACGCGAACACCGGGGAGCTGTTTTTT. The chain uses TRBV29-1 and TRBJ2-2, with 8 bases lining up with TRBD2. This CDR3 spans 16 amino acids. Germline CDR1 and CDR2: SQVTM and ANQGSEA. Trimming took 7 bases from V and 0 from J; bases not matched to a gene: 10.

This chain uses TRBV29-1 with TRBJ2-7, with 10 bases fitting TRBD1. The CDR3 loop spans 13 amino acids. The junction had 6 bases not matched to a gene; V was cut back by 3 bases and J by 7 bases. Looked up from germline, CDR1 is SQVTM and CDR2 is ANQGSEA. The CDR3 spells CSVDGDRGREQYF. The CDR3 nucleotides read TGCAGCGTTGATGGGGACAGGGGCAGGGAGCAGTACTTC.

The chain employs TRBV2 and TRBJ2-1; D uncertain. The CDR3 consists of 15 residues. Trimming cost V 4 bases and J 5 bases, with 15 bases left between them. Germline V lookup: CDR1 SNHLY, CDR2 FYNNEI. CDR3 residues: CASSATRLGNNEQFF. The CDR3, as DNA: TGTGCCAGCAGTGCGACCAGATTGGGCAACAATGAGCAGTTCTTC.

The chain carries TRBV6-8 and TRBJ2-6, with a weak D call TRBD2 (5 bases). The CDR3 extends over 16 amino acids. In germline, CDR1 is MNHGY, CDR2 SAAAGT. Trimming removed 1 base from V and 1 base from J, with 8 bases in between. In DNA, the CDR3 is TGTGCCAGCAGTTACTGGAGGCGGTCTGGGGCCAACGTCCTGACTTTC. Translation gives CASSYWRRSGANVLTF.

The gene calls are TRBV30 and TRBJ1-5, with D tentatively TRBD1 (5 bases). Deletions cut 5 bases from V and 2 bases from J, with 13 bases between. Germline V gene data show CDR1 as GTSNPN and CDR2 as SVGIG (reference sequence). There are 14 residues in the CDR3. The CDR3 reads CAWGGGARNQPQHF. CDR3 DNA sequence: TGTGCCTGGGGGGGAGGGGCCCGCAATCAGCCCCAGCATTTT.

CDR3 loop: CASSSYNTGELFF. The CDR3 coding sequence is TGTGCCAGCAGTTCCTATAACACCGGGGAGCTGTTTTTT. V is TRBV6-6 and J is TRBJ2-2; D is ambiguous. V lost 4 bases and J lost 2, with 5 bases in between. The CDR3 is made up of 13 amino acids. The V gene's germline CDR1 is MNHNY and CDR2 SVGAGI (reference sequence).

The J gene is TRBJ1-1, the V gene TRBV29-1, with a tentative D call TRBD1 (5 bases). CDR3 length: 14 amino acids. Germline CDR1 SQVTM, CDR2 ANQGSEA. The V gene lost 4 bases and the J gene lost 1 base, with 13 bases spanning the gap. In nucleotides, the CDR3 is TGCAGCGTTGCCCAAGCAACAGGGAACACTGAAGCTTTCTTT. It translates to CSVAQATGNTEAFF.

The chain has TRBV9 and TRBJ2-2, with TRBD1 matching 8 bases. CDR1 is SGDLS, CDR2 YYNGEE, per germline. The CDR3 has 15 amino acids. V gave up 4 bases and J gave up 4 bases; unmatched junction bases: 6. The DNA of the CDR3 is TGTGCCAGCAGCACGCGACAGGGGACCACCGGGGAGCTGTTTTTT. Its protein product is CASSTRQGTTGELFF.

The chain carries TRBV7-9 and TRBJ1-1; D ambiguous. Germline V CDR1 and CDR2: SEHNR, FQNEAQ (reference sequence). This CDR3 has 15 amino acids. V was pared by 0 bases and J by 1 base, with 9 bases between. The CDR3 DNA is TGTGCCAGCAGCTTAGCGGGCAGTTGGAACACTGAAGCTTTCTTT. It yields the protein CASSLAGSWNTEAFF.

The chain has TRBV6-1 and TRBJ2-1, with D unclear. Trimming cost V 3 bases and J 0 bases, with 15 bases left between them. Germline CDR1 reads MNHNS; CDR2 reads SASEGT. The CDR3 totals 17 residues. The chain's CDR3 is CASSDRLEYSSYNEQFF. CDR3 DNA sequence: TGTGCCAGCAGTGACCGGCTGGAGTATAGCTCCTACAATGAGCAGTTCTTC.

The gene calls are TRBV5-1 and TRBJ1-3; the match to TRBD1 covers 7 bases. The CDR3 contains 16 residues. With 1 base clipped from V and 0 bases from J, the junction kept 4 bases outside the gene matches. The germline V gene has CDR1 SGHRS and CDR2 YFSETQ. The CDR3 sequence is CASSLMTGRSGNTIYF. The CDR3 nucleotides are TGCGCCAGCAGCTTGATGACAGGGCGCTCTGGAAACACCATATATTTT.

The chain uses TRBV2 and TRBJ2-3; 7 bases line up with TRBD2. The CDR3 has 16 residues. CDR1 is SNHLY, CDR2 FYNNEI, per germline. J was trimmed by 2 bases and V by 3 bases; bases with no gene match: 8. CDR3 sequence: CASSDLGLTYTDTQYF. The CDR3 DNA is TGTGCCAGCAGTGACTTGGGACTAACGTACACAGATACGCAGTATTTT. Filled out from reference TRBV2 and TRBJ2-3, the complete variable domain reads EPEVTQTPSHQVTQMGQEVILRCVPISNHLYFYWYRQILGQKVEFLVSFYNNEISEKSEIFDDQFSVERPDGSNFTLKIRSTKLEDSAMYFCASSDLGLTYTDTQYFGPGTRLTVL.